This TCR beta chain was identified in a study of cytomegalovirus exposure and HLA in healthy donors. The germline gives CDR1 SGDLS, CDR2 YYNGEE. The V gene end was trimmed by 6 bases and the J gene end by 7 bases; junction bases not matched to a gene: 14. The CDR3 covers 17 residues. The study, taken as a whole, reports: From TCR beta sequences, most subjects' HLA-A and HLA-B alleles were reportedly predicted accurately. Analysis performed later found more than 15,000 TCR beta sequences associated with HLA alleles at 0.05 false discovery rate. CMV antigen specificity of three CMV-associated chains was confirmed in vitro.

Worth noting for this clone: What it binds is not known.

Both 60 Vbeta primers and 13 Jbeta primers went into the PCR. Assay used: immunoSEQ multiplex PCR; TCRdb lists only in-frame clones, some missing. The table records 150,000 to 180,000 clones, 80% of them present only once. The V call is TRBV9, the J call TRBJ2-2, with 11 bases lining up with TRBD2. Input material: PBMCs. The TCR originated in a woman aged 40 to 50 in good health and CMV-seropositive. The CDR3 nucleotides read TGTGCCAGCACAAGTCCACTAGCGGGAGCACTGGGCGGGGAGCTGTTTTTT. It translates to CASTSPLAGALGGELFF.